The source of this T cell receptor (beta chain) is a study of shared clonotypes between healthy human individuals (TCRdb year 2020). Looking at the study overall: A couple of women and a few men aged 18 to 49 years were included in the cohort. For each donor, CD4 naive and CD4 memory were each run on three plates, CD8 naive on two plates, and CD8 memory on one plate. Per donor, leukapheresis produced somewhere between about 0.85 and 8.9 billion PBMCs. To estimate repertoire size and how much clonotype sharing occurs between individuals, the study deeply sequenced the blood TCR repertoires of roughly 5 healthy adults. To increase sequencing depth and limit assay-specific biases, TCR repertoire library preparation and sequencing were carried out by different laboratories using diverse techniques.

Using the deep immunoSEQ assay, multiplex PCR amplified TCR CDR3 regions from genomic DNA. Extracted genomic DNA from each cell subset was distributed evenly across all wells of several immunoSEQ 96-well plates, and each plate was treated as a replicate. Each replicate PCR for sorted subsets received around 210 ng genomic DNA, equal to 30,000 or so T cell genomes. Purified libraries were quantified with a Qubit 3.0 fluorometer, sized on a Bioanalyzer 2100, and re-quantified with the KAPA Library Quantification kit. Every immunoSEQ 96-well plate was sequenced on a separate single-read 150-cycle Illumina NextSeq 550 flow cell. The original methods were these. Because the immunoSEQ output included only junctional sequences and no quality scores, the filtering could not be the same as the filtering used for full-length reads. Sequences were annotated with PyIR, a Python wrapper for IgBLAST v1.9, and V/J genes and CDR3 were assigned using IMGT germline references. Reads were filtered out if the reads had weak V/J assignments (E-value above 1e-6), no CDR3, stop codons, out-of-frame junctions, or ambiguous translated residues. V3J clonotypes were defined as sequences sharing an identical inferred V gene, J gene, and CDR3 amino acid sequence. To compute the percentage overlap between repertoires, the number of shared unique clonotypes was divided by the size of the smaller repertoire. Three approaches were used to assess repertoire richness: RTK rarefaction, the Chao1 estimator, and Recon v2.1 estimates of unobserved clonotypes. For all TCRbeta clonotypes obtained by the gDNA method from a handful of donors, generation probabilities were computed with OLGA. The table comes from immuneACCESS by way of TCRdb, which keeps in-frame sequences with V and J called. Part of the clones is missing from these tables; in studies checked, under half for an unresolved V gene and the rest for unknown reasons. That table gives V, J and clone size, and the DNA gave D and trimming. This sample holds about 960,000 clones; more than 75% were observed only once. 1.5% of the sample lies in the top ten.

The donors were healthy, HIV-negative adults who had no recently reported acute infections or vaccinations. All donors were Caucasian adults living in Nashville, Tennessee, USA. Magnetic negative selection was used to enrich CD4+ T cells, after which naive cells were positively selected on CD45RA and the negative fraction became the memory subset. After blood collection by leukapheresis, PBMCs were isolated using Ficoll-Histopaque density gradient centrifugation and then cryopreserved in the vapor phase of liquid nitrogen. Analytical flow cytometry was used to check the purity and quantity of each magnetically sorted T cell population. Genomic DNA was isolated from each sorted fraction and quantified by UV absorbance on a Nanodrop 2000c. The V end loses 7 bases and the J end loses 8 bases, and a stretch of 14 bases separates them. The CDR3 spans 13 residues, from the cysteine through the phenylalanine. The entry retains the CDR3 DNA only, 39 bases that are in frame from base 1. CDR1 is given as MNHNS and CDR2 as SASEGT, both from the germline V gene.

With respect to this clone: Which antigen it targets is not known. No base-level quality is on record; no much larger clone is a single base apart.

What the research found in general, with its limitations: Pairwise subsampling led to the expectation that sequencing depth would affect the degree of clonotype sharing among donors. Naive subsets generally had larger estimated clonotype richness than memory subsets did. Rarefaction of sorted-subset datasets indicated incomplete sequencing despite the large sequencing depth. Sampling was restricted to blood, and TCR repertoires in tissue are likely to differ from TCR repertoires in blood. The genetic and exposure-history diversity represented was limited by the small number of donors. Clonotypes shared by all four sorted-subset donors showed higher generation probabilities than non-shared clonotypes. Sharing across several donors was observed for approximately 5% of naive CD4, over 3% of naive CD8, around 2.5% of memory CD4, and about 0.39% of memory CD8 clonotypes.

Sequencing input: memory CD4+ T cells sorted from blood. Read against the paper, the sample's cell subset or site label means: CD45RA-negative fraction. This clonotype was sampled from a man aged 18 to 29 in good health. The V and J segments used are TRBV6-1 and TRBJ2-2, with the D gene not clear enough to name. The CDR3 protein sequence reads: CASNNVPGGELFF. The DNA reads as follows: TGTGCCAGCAATAACGTCCCTGGGGGGGAGCTGTTTTTT.